This T cell receptor (beta chain) derives from a study of blood T cell repertoires in COVID-19. Sequenced by immunoSEQ multiplex PCR; TCRdb stores in-frame clones only, minus some. The table shows some 80,000 clones, with just over 90% occurring only once. The germline V gene has CDR1 LNHDA and CDR2 SQIVND (reference sequence). The CDR3 has 14 amino acids. Trimming took 4 bases from V and 2 from J; bases not matched to a gene: 4. This clonotype originated in a man in his fifties with COVID-19, enrolled during active disease. What was sequenced was peripheral blood. V usage is TRBV19 and J usage is TRBJ2-5; 7 bases align to TRBD1. The CDR3 DNA reads as TGTGCCAGTAGTAACCGACAGGGTCAAGAGACCCAGTACTTC. Its protein product is CASSNRQGQETQYF.